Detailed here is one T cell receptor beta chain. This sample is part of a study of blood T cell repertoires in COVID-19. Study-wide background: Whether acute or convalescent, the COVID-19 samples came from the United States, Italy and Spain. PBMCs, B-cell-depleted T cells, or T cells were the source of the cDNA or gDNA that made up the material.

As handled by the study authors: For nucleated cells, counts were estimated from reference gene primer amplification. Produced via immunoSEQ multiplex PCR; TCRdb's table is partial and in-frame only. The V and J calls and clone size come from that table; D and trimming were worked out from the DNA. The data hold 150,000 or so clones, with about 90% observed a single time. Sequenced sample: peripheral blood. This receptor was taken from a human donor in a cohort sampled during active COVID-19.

CDR3 bases: TGCGCCAGCAGCTTGGGCCTACACAATGAGCAGTTCTTC. This sequence encodes CASSLGLHNEQFF. The V call is TRBV5-1, the J call TRBJ2-1; D is uncertain. V gave up 0 bases and J gave up 5 bases, with 6 bases separating them. The CDR3 is 13 residues long. Germline V gene data show CDR1 as SGHRS and CDR2 as YFSETQ.